The table lists the clone carrying this T cell receptor beta chain with a few counts. V lost 0 bases, J lost 4 bases, and 6 bases stayed unmatched. The V gene's germline CDR1 is SGHRS and CDR2 YFSETQ. The length of the CDR3 is 15 residues. This entry comes from a study of T-cell reconstitution after alpha-beta-depleted transplantation in children. Preparing the TCRbeta library involved the use of unique molecular identifiers. TCRdb reanalysed the PCR reads using MiXCR and keeps one entry per CDR3 protein. The table includes a few hundred thousand distinct CDR3 sequences, around 17% detected once. The J gene is TRBJ2-7, the V gene TRBV5-1; TRBD1 agrees at 8 bases. The input for sequencing was PBMCs from the stem cell graft donor, taken from the stem cell graft. This sequence was found in a human donor who donated a stem cell graft to a child with acute lymphoblastic leukemia. CDR3: CASSLAAGGYYEQYF. CDR3 sequence (DNA): TGCGCCAGCAGCTTGGCCGCAGGGGGCTATTACGAGCAGTACTTC.